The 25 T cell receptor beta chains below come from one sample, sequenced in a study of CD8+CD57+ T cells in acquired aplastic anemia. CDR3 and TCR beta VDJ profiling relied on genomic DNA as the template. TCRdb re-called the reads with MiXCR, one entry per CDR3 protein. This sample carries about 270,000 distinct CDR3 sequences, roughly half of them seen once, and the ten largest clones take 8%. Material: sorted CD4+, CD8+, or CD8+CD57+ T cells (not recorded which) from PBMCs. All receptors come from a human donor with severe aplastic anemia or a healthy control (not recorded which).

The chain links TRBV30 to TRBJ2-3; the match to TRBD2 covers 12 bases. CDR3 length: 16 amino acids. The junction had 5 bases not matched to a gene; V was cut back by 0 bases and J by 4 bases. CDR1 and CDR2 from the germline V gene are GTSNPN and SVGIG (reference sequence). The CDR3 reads CAWSVLAGGLPDTQYF. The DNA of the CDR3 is TGTGCCTGGAGTGTACTAGCGGGGGGCCTTCCAGATACGCAGTATTTT.

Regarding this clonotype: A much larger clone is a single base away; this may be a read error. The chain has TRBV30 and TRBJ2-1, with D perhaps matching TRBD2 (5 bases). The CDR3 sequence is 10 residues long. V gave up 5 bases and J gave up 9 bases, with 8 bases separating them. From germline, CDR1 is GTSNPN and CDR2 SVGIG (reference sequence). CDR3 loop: CAWGGGEQFF. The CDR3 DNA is TGTGCCTGGGGTGGAGGTGAGCAGTTCTTC.

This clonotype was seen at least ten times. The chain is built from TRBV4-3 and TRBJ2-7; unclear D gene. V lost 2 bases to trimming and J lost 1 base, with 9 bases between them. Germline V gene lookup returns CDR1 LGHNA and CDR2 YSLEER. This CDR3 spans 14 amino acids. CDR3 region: CASSQQQESYEQYF. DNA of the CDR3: TGCGCCAGCAGCCAACAGCAGGAGTCCTACGAGCAGTACTTC.

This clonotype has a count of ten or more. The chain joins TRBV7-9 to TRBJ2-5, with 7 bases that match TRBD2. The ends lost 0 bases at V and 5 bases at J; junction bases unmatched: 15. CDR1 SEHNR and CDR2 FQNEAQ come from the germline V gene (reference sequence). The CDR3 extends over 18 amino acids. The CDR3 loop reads CASSLALAELNPGETQYF. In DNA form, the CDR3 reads TGTGCCAGCAGCTTAGCCCTAGCGGAACTCAACCCGGGGGAGACCCAGTACTTC.

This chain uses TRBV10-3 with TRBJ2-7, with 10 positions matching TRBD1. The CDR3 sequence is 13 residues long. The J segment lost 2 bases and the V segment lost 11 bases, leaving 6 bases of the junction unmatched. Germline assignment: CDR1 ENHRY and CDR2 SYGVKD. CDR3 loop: CAHSGTGAYEQYF. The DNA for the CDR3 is TGTGCCCACTCCGGGACAGGGGCCTACGAGCAGTACTTC.

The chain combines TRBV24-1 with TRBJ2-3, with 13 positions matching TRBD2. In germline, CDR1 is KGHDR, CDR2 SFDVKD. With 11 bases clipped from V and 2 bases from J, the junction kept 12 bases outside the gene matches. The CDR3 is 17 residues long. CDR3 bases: TGTGCCAGCAGCTTGAGGACTAGCGGGAGACACACAGATACGCAGTATTTT. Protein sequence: CASSLRTSGRHTDTQYF.

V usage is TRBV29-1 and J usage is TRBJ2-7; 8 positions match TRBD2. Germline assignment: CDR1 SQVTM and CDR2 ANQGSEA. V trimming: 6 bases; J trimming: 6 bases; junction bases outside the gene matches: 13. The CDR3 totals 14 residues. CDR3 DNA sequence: TGCAGCGTCGCCATTAGCGGGGCGACGTGCGAGCAGTACTTC. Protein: CSVAISGATCEQYF.

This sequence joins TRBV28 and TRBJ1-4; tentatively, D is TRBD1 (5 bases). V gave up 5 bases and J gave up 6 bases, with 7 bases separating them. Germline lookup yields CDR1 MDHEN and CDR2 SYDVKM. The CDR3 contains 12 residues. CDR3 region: CASSPRDEKLFF. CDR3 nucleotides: TGTGCCAGCAGTCCCAGGGATGAAAAACTGTTTTTT.

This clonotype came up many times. This CDR3 reads CASCMWGKETQYF. Written as DNA, the CDR3 is TGTGCCAGCTGTATGTGGGGAAAAGAGACCCAGTACTTC. This chain joins TRBV3-1 and TRBJ2-5; D is unclear. Germline V CDR1 and CDR2: LGHDT, YNNKEL (reference sequence). V was cut by 8 bases and J by 3 bases, with 13 bases left in between. This CDR3 contains 13 residues.

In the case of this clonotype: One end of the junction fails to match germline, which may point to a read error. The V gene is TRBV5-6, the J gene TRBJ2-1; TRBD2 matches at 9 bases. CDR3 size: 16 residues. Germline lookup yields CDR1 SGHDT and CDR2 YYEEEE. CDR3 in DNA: TGTACCAGCAGTCGCGCTAGCGGGGCACTCTACAATGAGCAGTTCTTC. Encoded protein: CTSSRASGALYNEQFF.

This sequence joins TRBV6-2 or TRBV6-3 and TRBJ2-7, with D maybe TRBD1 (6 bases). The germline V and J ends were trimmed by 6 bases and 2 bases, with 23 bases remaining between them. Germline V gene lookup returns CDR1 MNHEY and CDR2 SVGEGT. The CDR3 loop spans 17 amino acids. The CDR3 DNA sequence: TGTGCCAGCAGACCCTGGAAGACAGGCGACCGACCCTACGAGCAGTACTTC. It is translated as CASRPWKTGDRPYEQYF.

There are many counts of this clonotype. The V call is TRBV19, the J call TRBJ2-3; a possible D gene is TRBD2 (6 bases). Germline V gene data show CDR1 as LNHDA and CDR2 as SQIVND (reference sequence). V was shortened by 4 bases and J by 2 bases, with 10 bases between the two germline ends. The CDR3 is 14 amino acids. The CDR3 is CASSTGTHTDTQYF. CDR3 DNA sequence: TGTGCCAGTAGTACCGGGACTCACACAGATACGCAGTATTTT.

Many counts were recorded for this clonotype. CDR3: CASMLQGESYEQYF. CDR3 bases: TGCGCCAGCATGCTACAGGGAGAATCCTACGAGCAGTACTTC. The rearrangement links TRBV5-1 to TRBJ2-7; perhaps TRBD1 as D (6 bases). Germline CDR1 is SGHRS and CDR2 is YFSETQ. The length of the CDR3 is 14 residues. V lost 6 bases and J lost 1, with 14 bases in between.

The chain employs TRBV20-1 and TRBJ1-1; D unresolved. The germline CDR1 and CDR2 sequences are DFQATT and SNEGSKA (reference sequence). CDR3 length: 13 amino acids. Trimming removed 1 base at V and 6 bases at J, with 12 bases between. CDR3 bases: TGCAGTGCTAGAGTGGCCCTCCTTTCTGAAGCTTTCTTT. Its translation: CSARVALLSEAFF.

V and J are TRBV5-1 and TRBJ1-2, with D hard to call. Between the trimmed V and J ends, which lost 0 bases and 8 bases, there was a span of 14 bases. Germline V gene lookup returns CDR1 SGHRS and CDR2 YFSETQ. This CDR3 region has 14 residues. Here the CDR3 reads CASSLVSEAVGYTF. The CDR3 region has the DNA TGCGCCAGCAGCTTGGTTAGCGAGGCAGTGGGCTACACCTTC.

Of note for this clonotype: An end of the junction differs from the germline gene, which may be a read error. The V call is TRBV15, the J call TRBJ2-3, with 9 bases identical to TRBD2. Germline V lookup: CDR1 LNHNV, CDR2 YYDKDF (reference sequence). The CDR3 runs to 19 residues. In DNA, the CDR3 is TGTGCCACCAGCGGAGAACGATTGGGAGCGGGGGGAGGCACAGATACGCAGTATTTT. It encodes CATSGERLGAGGGTDTQYF.

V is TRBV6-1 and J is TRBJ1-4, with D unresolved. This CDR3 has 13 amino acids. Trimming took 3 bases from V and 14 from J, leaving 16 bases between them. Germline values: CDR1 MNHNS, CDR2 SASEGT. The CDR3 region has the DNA TGTGCCAGCAGTGAGAGGGCGGATCTACGGCTGTTTTTT. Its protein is CASSERADLRLFF.

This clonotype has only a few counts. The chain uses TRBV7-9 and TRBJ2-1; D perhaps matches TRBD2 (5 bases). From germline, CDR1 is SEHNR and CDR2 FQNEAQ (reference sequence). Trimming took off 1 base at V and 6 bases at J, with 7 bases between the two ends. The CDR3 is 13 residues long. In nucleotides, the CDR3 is TGTGCCAGCAGCTTAGGAGGGATCAATGAGCAGTTCTTC. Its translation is CASSLGGINEQFF. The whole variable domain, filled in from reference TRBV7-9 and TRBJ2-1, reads DTGVSQNPRHKITKRGQNVTFRCDPISEHNRLYWYRQTLGQGPEFLTYFQNEAQLEKSRLLSDRFSAERPKGSFSTLEIQRTEQGDSAMYLCASSLGGINEQFFGPGTRLTVL.

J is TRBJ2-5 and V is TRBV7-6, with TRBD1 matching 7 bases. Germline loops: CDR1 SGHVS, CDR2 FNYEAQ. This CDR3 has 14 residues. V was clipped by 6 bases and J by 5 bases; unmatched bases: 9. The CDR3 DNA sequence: TGTGCCAGCAGTTACGGGACAGTCCGGGAGACCCAGTACTTC. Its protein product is CASSYGTVRETQYF.

CDR3 DNA sequence: TGCGCCAGCAGCCAAGAAACAGGGAATTCACCCCTCCACTTT. It encodes CASSQETGNSPLHF. The chain employs TRBV4-1 and TRBJ1-6; the D gene is possibly TRBD1 (6 bases). This CDR3 contains 14 residues. Trimming removed 0 bases from V and 7 bases from J, with 7 bases in between. Looked up from germline, CDR1 is MGHRA and CDR2 is YSYEKL.

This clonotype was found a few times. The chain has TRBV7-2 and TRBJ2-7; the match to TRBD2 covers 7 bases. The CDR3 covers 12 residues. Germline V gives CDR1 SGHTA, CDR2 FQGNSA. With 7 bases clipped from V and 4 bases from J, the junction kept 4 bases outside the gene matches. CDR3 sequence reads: CASTRDYYEQYF. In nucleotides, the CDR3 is TGTGCCAGCACCAGGGACTATTACGAGCAGTACTTC.

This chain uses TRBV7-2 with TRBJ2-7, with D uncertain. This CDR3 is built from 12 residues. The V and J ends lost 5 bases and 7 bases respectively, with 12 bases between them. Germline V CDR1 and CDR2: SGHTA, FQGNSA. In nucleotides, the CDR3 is TGTGCCAGCAGCCCCGACTGGGCGGAGCAGTACTTC. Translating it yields CASSPDWAEQYF.

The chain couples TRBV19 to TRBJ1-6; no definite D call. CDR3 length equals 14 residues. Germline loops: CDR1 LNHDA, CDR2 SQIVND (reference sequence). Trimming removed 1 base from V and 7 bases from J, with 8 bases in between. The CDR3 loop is CASSIGYQNSPLHF. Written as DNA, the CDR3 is TGTGCCAGTAGTATAGGGTATCAGAATTCACCCCTCCACTTT.

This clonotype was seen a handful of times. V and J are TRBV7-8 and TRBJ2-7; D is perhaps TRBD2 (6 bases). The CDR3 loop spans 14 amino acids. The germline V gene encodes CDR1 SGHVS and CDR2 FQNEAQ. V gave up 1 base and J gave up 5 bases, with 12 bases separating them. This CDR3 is CASSLGLVSDEQYF. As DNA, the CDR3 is TGTGCCAGCAGCTTAGGACTAGTTTCCGACGAGCAGTACTTC.

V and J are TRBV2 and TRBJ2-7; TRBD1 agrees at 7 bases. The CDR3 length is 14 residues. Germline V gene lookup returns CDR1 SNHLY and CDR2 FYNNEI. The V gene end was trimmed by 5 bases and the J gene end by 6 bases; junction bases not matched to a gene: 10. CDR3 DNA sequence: TGTGCCAGCAGTAGACCGGCGACAGGGATCGAGCAGTACTTC. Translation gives CASSRPATGIEQYF.